This entry lists 18 T cell receptor beta chains sequenced from one sample in a study of control samples from healthy donors and cancer patients. Generated by immunoSEQ multiplex PCR, the TCRdb table keeps only in-frame clones and is missing some. Counted here are 70,000 or so clones, 94% occurring once; the ten biggest clones make up under 7.5%. The specimen sequenced was blood. The receptors originated from a woman between 35 and 50 years old in good health.

This chain links TRBV5-4 with TRBJ2-1, with 9 positions matching TRBD1. CDR1 SGHNT and CDR2 YYREEE come from the germline V gene (reference sequence). The CDR3 length is 15 residues. V shed 4 bases and J 3 bases; nucleotides not matched to a gene: 5. The CDR3 here is CASSLEGQGYNEQFF. CDR3 coding DNA: TGTGCCAGCAGCCTCGAGGGACAGGGCTACAATGAGCAGTTCTTC.

J is TRBJ2-2 and V is TRBV12-3 or TRBV12-4, with a possible D match to TRBD1 (5 bases). The CDR3 loop spans 13 amino acids. V was cut by 6 bases and J by 2 bases, with 7 bases left in between. DNA for the CDR3: TGTGCCAGCAGCAGGGTTAACACCGGGGAGCTGTTTTTT. Its protein is CASSRVNTGELFF.

The chain is built from TRBV6-5 and TRBJ1-3, with D unresolved. V was clipped by 2 bases and J by 0 bases, with 11 bases between them. The CDR3 sequence is 16 residues long. Germline values: CDR1 MNHEY, CDR2 SVGAGI. The DNA for the CDR3 is TGTGCCAGCAGTTACCTTCCAGAGGGCTCTGGAAACACCATATATTTT. This gives the protein CASSYLPEGSGNTIYF.

This sequence joins TRBV19 and TRBJ2-2; 8 positions match TRBD2. V lost 4 bases, J lost 3 bases, and 10 bases stayed unmatched. Germline values: CDR1 LNHDA, CDR2 SQIVND (reference sequence). The CDR3 totals 17 residues. The CDR3 sequence: CASSTPAGGVHTGELFF. The CDR3 bases are TGTGCCAGTAGTACTCCCGCGGGGGGCGTTCACACCGGGGAGCTGTTTTTT.

CDR3 sequence reads: CASSIDSFSGGAQYTQYF. CDR3 nucleotides: TGTGCCAGTAGTATAGATTCTTTTAGCGGGGGGGCCCAATATACGCAGTATTTT. V gene TRBV19 combines with J gene TRBJ2-3, with 11 bases fitting TRBD2. CDR1 and CDR2 from the germline V gene are LNHDA and SQIVND (reference sequence). Trimming at V came to 0 bases and at J to 7 bases, leaving 12 bases not matched to a gene. CDR3 size: 18 residues.

This clone was seen a single time. The chain is built from TRBV7-2 and TRBJ1-1; tentative D call: TRBD1 (6 bases). The CDR3 runs 18 residues. V was clipped by 3 bases and J by 1 base, with 21 bases between them. Germline V gene lookup returns CDR1 SGHTA and CDR2 FQGNSA. CDR3 residues: CASSFPLRGSKANTEAFF. The CDR3 DNA follows: TGTGCCAGCAGCTTCCCCTTGAGGGGGTCGAAGGCGAACACTGAAGCTTTCTTT.

The chain uses TRBV28 and TRBJ1-2; no clear D. Per germline, CDR1 MDHEN and CDR2 SYDVKM. CDR3 size: 11 residues. Trimming shortened V by 4 bases and J by 5 bases, and 5 bases separated the two germline ends. The CDR3 region is CASSSDYGYTF. DNA of the CDR3: TGTGCCAGCAGTTCAGATTATGGCTACACCTTC.

The rearrangement joins TRBV4-1 to TRBJ1-5; 7 bases are a match to TRBD1. The CDR3 runs 16 residues. Germline V gene lookup returns CDR1 MGHRA and CDR2 YSYEKL. J lost 1 base, V lost 5 bases, and 8 bases had no gene match. CDR3 sequence (DNA): TGCGCCAGCAGCAGTCACGTGGGACAGAGCAATCAGCCCCAGCATTTT. It is translated as CASSSHVGQSNQPQHF.

J is TRBJ1-4 and V is TRBV28; the D gene is possibly TRBD1 (5 bases). V was pared by 5 bases and J by 0 bases, with 10 bases between. CDR1 MDHEN and CDR2 SYDVKM come from the germline V gene. The CDR3 contains 15 residues. Written as DNA, the CDR3 is TGTGCCAGCAGTGGGGCTTTTCCAACTAATGAAAAACTGTTTTTT. Encoded protein: CASSGAFPTNEKLFF.

V usage is TRBV9 and J usage is TRBJ1-1; D is unclear. Germline-derived CDR1 and CDR2 are SGDLS and YYNGEE. The CDR3 runs to 13 residues. The germline V and J ends were trimmed by 0 bases and 1 base, with 4 bases remaining between them. In DNA form, the CDR3 reads TGTGCCAGCAGCGTAGAGGGGAACACTGAAGCTTTCTTT. Its translation is CASSVEGNTEAFF.

The rearrangement links TRBV20-1 to TRBJ2-2; 10 bases match TRBD2. The V segment lost 5 bases and the J segment 5 bases; nucleotides outside the gene matches: 11. Per the germline V gene, CDR1 is DFQATT and CDR2 is SNEGSKA (reference sequence). The CDR3 extends over 16 amino acids. The CDR3 DNA follows: TGCAGTGCTCGTGGGACTAGCGAGAACCCGACCGGGGAGCTGTTTTTT. The encoded protein is CSARGTSENPTGELFF.

Concerning this clone: Relative to the germline gene, one junction end is altered; a read error may explain this. The rearrangement joins TRBV2 to TRBJ1-2; D gene ambiguous. CDR1 is SNHLY and CDR2 is FYNNEI in the germline V gene. The CDR3 consists of 13 residues. In DNA form, the CDR3 reads TGTGCCAGCAATGAAAACAGCCCATATGGCTACACCTTC. This gives the protein CASNENSPYGYTF.

V and J are TRBV27 and TRBJ1-5; 7 nucleotides match TRBD1. Germline lookup yields CDR1 MNHEY and CDR2 SMNVEV (reference sequence). The CDR3 is 18 amino acids. With V trimmed by 5 bases and J by 6 bases, 19 bases remained unmatched. The CDR3 spells CASSPDTGVKSGGQPQHF. Here the CDR3 DNA reads TGTGCCAGCAGTCCCGACACAGGGGTAAAAAGTGGTGGTCAGCCCCAGCATTTT.

The rearrangement uses TRBV27 and TRBJ2-2; D call uncertain. Germline-derived CDR1 and CDR2 are MNHEY and SMNVEV (reference sequence). CDR3 length: 13 residues. V dropped 3 bases and J dropped 4 bases, with 6 bases sitting between them. This CDR3 reads CASSLAFTGELFF. CDR3 coding DNA: TGTGCCAGCAGTTTGGCCTTCACCGGGGAGCTGTTTTTT.

The chain has TRBV19 and TRBJ2-7; D gene ambiguous. Trimming shortened V by 4 bases and J by 3 bases, and 13 bases separated the two germline ends. The CDR3 loop spans 14 amino acids. Germline CDR1 LNHDA, CDR2 SQIVND (reference sequence). The CDR3 is CASSTTRDFYEQYF. CDR3 DNA sequence: TGTGCCAGTAGTACGACCAGAGATTTCTACGAGCAGTACTTC.

The chain links TRBV5-6 to TRBJ2-3; 13 bases agree with TRBD2. J gave up 8 bases and V 5 bases, and 5 bases lay outside the gene matches. The CDR3 runs to 14 residues. Germline V CDR1 and CDR2: SGHDT, YYEEEE. CDR3 DNA sequence: TGTGCCAGCAGACGGACTAGCGGGAGTGGTACGCAGTATTTT. It codes for CASRRTSGSGTQYF. Supplemented by reference TRBV5-6 and TRBJ2-3, the full variable domain reads DAGVTQSPTHLIKTRGQQVTLRCSPKSGHDTVSWYQQALGQGPQFIFQYYEEEERQRGNFPDRFSGHQFPNYSSELNVNALLLGDSALYLCASRRTSGSGTQYFGPGTRLTVL.

V and J are TRBV5-1 and TRBJ1-4; D is undetermined. Germline loops: CDR1 SGHRS, CDR2 YFSETQ. V lost 0 bases, J lost 2 bases, and 11 bases lay in between. This CDR3 has 16 residues. In DNA, the CDR3 is TGCGCCAGCAGCTTGGCAGTGTCACTCACTAATGAAAAACTGTTTTTT. The encoded protein is CASSLAVSLTNEKLFF.

The chain links TRBV19 to TRBJ2-7; the D gene is possibly TRBD2 (6 bases). The germline CDR1 and CDR2 sequences are LNHDA and SQIVND (reference sequence). Trimming removed 6 bases from V and 3 bases from J, with 21 bases in between. The CDR3 has 16 residues. In nucleotides, the CDR3 is TGTGCCAGTAGCCGGGACTCCAGATCTCGTGACTACGAGCAGTACTTC. Its translation is CASSRDSRSRDYEQYF. Combining the CDR3 with reference TRBV19 and TRBJ2-7 gives the whole variable domain DGGITQSPKYLFRKEGQNVTLSCEQNLNHDAMYWYRQDPGQGLRLIYYSQIVNDFQKGDIAEGYSVSREKKESFPLTVTSAQKNPTAFYLCASSRDSRSRDYEQYFGPGTRLTVT.